Each of the 21 T cell receptor beta chains below was sequenced from the same sample in a study of blood T cell repertoires in COVID-19. The data were produced by immunoSEQ multiplex PCR, yet TCRdb's version contains in-frame clones alone and is incomplete. The sample consists of 150,000 or so clones, 85% of them appearing once. The sample taken for sequencing was peripheral blood. The receptors stem from a woman in her thirties or forties with active or convalescent COVID-19.

This clone was recorded only once. The chain carries TRBV6-2 or TRBV6-3 and TRBJ2-7; a possible D gene is TRBD1 (6 bases). Germline V lookup: CDR1 MNHEY, CDR2 SVGEGT. Between the trimmed V and J ends, which lost 2 bases and 4 bases, there was a span of 15 bases. There are 15 residues in the CDR3. The CDR3 spells CASSYLRQVGYEQYF. DNA of the CDR3: TGTGCCAGCAGTTACCTAAGACAGGTGGGGTACGAGCAGTACTTC.

This clone was counted a few times. This chain links TRBV27 with TRBJ2-1; D may be TRBD2 (5 bases). With 0 bases removed from V and 0 bases from J, the gap between germline ends came to 12 bases. CDR1 MNHEY and CDR2 SMNVEV come from the germline V gene (reference sequence). The CDR3 runs 17 residues. The CDR3 DNA is TGTGCCAGCAGTTTATCCCACAGAGCGGTCTCCTACAATGAGCAGTTCTTC. Amino acids: CASSLSHRAVSYNEQFF.

The chain has TRBV24-1 and TRBJ2-7; TRBD1 is a possible D gene (6 bases). The CDR3 length is 13 residues. V lost 9 bases and J 2 bases, leaving 13 bases between the germline ends. The germline V gene encodes CDR1 KGHDR and CDR2 SFDVKD. This CDR3 reads CATAGDRPYEQYF. CDR3 nucleotides: TGTGCCACCGCAGGGGACCGACCCTACGAGCAGTACTTC.

The chain couples TRBV7-9 to TRBJ2-5; TRBD1 matches 8 bases. V was clipped by 6 bases and J by 5 bases; unmatched bases: 11. Germline V gene sequence: CDR1 SEHNR, CDR2 FQNEAQ (reference sequence). The CDR3 contains 15 residues. CDR3 loop: CASSIGQGARETQYF. The CDR3 nucleotides are TGTGCCAGCAGTATAGGGCAGGGGGCGCGGGAGACCCAGTACTTC.

For this clone: A junction boundary mismatches the germline segment, possibly from a read error. V usage is TRBV30 and J usage is TRBJ1-4; D call uncertain. The CDR3 sequence is 14 residues long. In germline, CDR1 is GTSNPN, CDR2 SVGIG (reference sequence). CDR3 sequence: CAWSVMGSNEKLFF. The CDR3, as DNA: TGTGCCTGGAGTGTAATGGGGAGTAATGAAAAGCTGTTTTTT.

The V gene is TRBV5-1, the J gene TRBJ1-5, with D uncertain. With 4 bases removed from V and 0 bases from J, the gap between germline ends came to 11 bases. The CDR3 runs to 15 residues. Germline V CDR1 and CDR2: SGHRS, YFSETQ. The CDR3 sequence is CASSLTPNSNQPQHF. The CDR3 region has the DNA TGCGCCAGCAGCCTCACACCCAATAGCAATCAGCCCCAGCATTTT. Drawing the rest from reference TRBV5-1 and TRBJ1-5, the complete variable domain is KAGVTQTPRYLIKTRGQQVTLSCSPISGHRSVSWYQQTPGQGLQFLFEYFSETQRNKGNFPGRFSGRQFSNSRSEMNVSTLELGDSALYLCASSLTPNSNQPQHFGDGTRLSIL.

J is TRBJ2-1 and V is TRBV25-1, with 11 bases aligning to TRBD1. This CDR3 is 15 amino acids long. With V trimmed by 8 bases and J by 4 bases, 7 bases remained unmatched. Germline V gene lookup returns CDR1 MGHDK and CDR2 SYGVNS. CDR3 sequence: CASGHRDRGYNEQFF. CDR3 coding DNA: TGTGCCAGCGGACACCGGGACAGGGGGTACAATGAGCAGTTCTTC.

This clone was recorded a few times. The chain joins TRBV7-9 to TRBJ2-7; TRBD1 aligns across 11 bases. The CDR3 has 17 amino acids. V was clipped by 5 bases and J by 2 bases; unmatched bases: 11. CDR1 is SEHNR, CDR2 FQNEAQ, per germline (reference sequence). The CDR3 bases are TGTGCCAGCAGCCCAACCCCCGGACAGGGGGCAGCCTACGAGCAGTACTTC. Its translation: CASSPTPGQGAAYEQYF. The full variable domain, rest sourced from reference TRBV7-9 and TRBJ2-7, is DTGVSQNPRHKITKRGQNVTFRCDPISEHNRLYWYRQTLGQGPEFLTYFQNEAQLEKSRLLSDRFSAERPKGSFSTLEIQRTEQGDSAMYLCASSPTPGQGAAYEQYFGPGTRLTVT.

The V call is TRBV11-2, the J call TRBJ1-4; D remains ambiguous. Germline V gene lookup returns CDR1 SGHAT and CDR2 FQNNGV. The CDR3 extends over 15 amino acids. Trimming took 4 bases from V and 8 from J, leaving 17 bases between them. The CDR3 DNA follows: TGTGCCAGCAGCTGGGCTTTTGGGGAGGGCGAAAAACTGTTTTTT. Translated, it gives CASSWAFGEGEKLFF.

The gene calls are TRBV6-1 and TRBJ2-1; D call uncertain. V was cut by 3 bases and J by 4 bases, with 7 bases left in between. The V gene's germline CDR1 is MNHNS and CDR2 SASEGT. This CDR3 region has 13 residues. CDR3 in DNA: TGTGCCAGCAGTGAGTCCCTATACAATGAGCAGTTCTTC. Amino acid sequence: CASSESLYNEQFF.

This clone was picked up one time. J is TRBJ1-1 and V is TRBV30; 8 bases match TRBD1. CDR3 length: 16 amino acids. Germline V gene lookup returns CDR1 GTSNPN and CDR2 SVGIG (reference sequence). Trimming cost V 2 bases and J 0 bases; bases outside gene matches: 8. The CDR3 sequence is CAWSPRTGLVNTEAFF. CDR3 DNA: TGTGCCTGGAGTCCTCGGACAGGGCTAGTGAACACTGAAGCTTTCTTT.

The chain carries TRBV24-1 and TRBJ2-3; 9 bases fit TRBD2. Germline V gene data show CDR1 as KGHDR and CDR2 as SFDVKD. V shed 2 bases, J shed 11 bases, and the junction held 7 bases outside the gene matches. CDR3 size: 14 residues. The CDR3 DNA follows: TGTGCCACCAGTGATTCCGAACCTAGCGGGGAGCAGTATTTT. Its translation is CATSDSEPSGEQYF.

The CDR3 loop reads CASRRGHLNTGELFF. CDR3 nucleotide sequence: TGTGCCAGTAGGAGAGGACACCTTAACACCGGGGAGCTGTTTTTT. The gene calls are TRBV19 and TRBJ2-2; TRBD1 might be the D (5 bases). The germline V gene has CDR1 LNHDA and CDR2 SQIVND (reference sequence). The CDR3 length is 15 residues. Trimming cost V 6 bases and J 2 bases, with 13 bases left between them.

This clone appeared a single time. The chain combines TRBV2 with TRBJ1-1; D gene unclear. The CDR3 length is 13 residues. Per germline, CDR1 SNHLY and CDR2 FYNNEI. Trimming took 2 bases from V and 1 from J, leaving 5 bases between them. The CDR3 protein is CASSETENTEAFF. The CDR3, as DNA: TGTGCCAGCAGTGAAACAGAGAACACTGAAGCTTTCTTT.

The chain is built from TRBV10-2 and TRBJ1-4, with a possible D match to TRBD1 (5 bases). V was clipped by 7 bases and J by 6 bases, with 12 bases between them. The germline V gene has CDR1 WSHSY and CDR2 SAAADI. The CDR3 length is 13 residues. The CDR3 DNA reads as TGCGCCAGCATGGGGCGGTTAGATGAAAAACTGTTTTTT. It encodes CASMGRLDEKLFF.

This chain joins TRBV11-2 and TRBJ2-7; 7 nucleotides match TRBD1. This CDR3 spans 12 amino acids. V trimming: 5 bases; J trimming: 5 bases; junction bases outside the gene matches: 3. Germline CDR1 is SGHAT and CDR2 is FQNNGV. The CDR3 loop reads CASSPTGHEQYF. The CDR3 coding sequence is TGTGCCAGCAGCCCGACAGGGCACGAGCAGTACTTC.

Points on this clone: Other DNA sequences in this sample translate to the same CDR3. The rearrangement links TRBV2 to TRBJ2-6; the match to TRBD2 covers 7 bases. V was clipped by 8 bases and J by 1 base; unmatched bases: 2. This CDR3 contains 14 residues. Germline V gives CDR1 SNHLY, CDR2 FYNNEI. The CDR3 here is CASGGGSGANVLTF. The CDR3, as DNA: TGTGCCAGCGGGGGAGGGTCTGGGGCCAACGTCCTGACTTTC.

The V call is TRBV28, the J call TRBJ1-2; no firm D call. V was clipped by 5 bases and J by 1 base, with 8 bases between them. CDR3 size: 13 residues. Germline V gene sequence: CDR1 MDHEN, CDR2 SYDVKM. CDR3 nucleotide sequence: TGTGCCAGCAGTCCAACTTATAACTATGGCTACACCTTC. Residues: CASSPTYNYGYTF.

The CDR3 nucleotides read TGTGCCAGCACCGTATCCAGCACAGATACGCAGTATTTT. Translated, it gives CASTVSSTDTQYF. The chain combines TRBV7-9 with TRBJ2-3; D call uncertain. CDR3 length equals 13 residues. The germline V gene encodes CDR1 SEHNR and CDR2 FQNEAQ (reference sequence). Trimming removed 7 bases at V and 0 bases at J, with 8 bases between.

This chain uses TRBV12-3 or TRBV12-4 with TRBJ2-1, with D perhaps TRBD2 (6 bases). The CDR3 sequence is 12 residues long. With 6 bases removed from V and 3 bases from J, the gap between germline ends came to 6 bases. CDR3 nucleotides: TGTGCCAGCAGGGACTACTACAATGAGCAGTTCTTC. Translating gives CASRDYYNEQFF.

The V and J genes are TRBV11-2 and TRBJ1-3; TRBD1 matches at 8 bases. Looked up from germline, CDR1 is SGHAT and CDR2 is FQNNGV. J lost 6 bases, V lost 2 bases, and 6 bases had no gene match. CDR3 length: 15 residues. The CDR3: CASSLSDRAQNTIYF. The DNA of the CDR3 is TGTGCCAGCAGCTTATCGGACAGGGCACAAAACACCATATATTTT.